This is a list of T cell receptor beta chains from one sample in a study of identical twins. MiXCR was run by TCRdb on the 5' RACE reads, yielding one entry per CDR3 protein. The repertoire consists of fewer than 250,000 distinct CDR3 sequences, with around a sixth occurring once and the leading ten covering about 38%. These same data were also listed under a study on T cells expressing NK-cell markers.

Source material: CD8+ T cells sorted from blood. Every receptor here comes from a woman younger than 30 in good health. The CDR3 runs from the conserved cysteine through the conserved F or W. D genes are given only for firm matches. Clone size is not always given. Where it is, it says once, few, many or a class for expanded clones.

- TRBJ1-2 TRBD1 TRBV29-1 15 TGCAGCGGTCAAGCCGGACAGGGGACTAACTATGGCTACACCTTC CSGQAGQGTNYGYTF
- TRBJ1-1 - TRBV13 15 TGTGCCAGCAGCCCAGAGGGCCGAAGGGACACTGAAGCTTTCTTT CASSPEGRRDTEAFF
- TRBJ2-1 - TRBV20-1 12 TGCAGTGCTACCGGGGACGGGGCGGAGCAGTTCTTC CSATGDGAEQFF
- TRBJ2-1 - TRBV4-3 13 TGCGCCAGCAGCCAAGATGCGCAAACTGAGCAGTTCTTC CASSQDAQTEQFF
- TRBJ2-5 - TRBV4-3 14 TGCGCCAGCAGCCAAGATCCAGGGTACGAGACCCAGTACTTC CASSQDPGYETQYF
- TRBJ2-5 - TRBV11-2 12 TGTGCCAGCAGGCTTTGGGAAGAGACCCAGTACTTC CASRLWEETQYF
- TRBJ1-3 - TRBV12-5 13 TGTGCTAGTGGTTTGCTGACCATAAACACCATATATTTT CASGLLTINTIYF
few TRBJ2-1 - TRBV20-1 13 TGCAGTGGGGGGACTCTACTCAGCGATGAGCAGTTCTTC CSGGTLLSDEQFF
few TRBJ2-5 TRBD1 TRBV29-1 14 TGCAGCGTTGAAGCCGGGACAGGGGATGAGACCCAGTACTTC CSVEAGTGDETQYF
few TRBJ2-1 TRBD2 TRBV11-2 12 TGTGCCAGCAGACCTCTAGCGGTGGAGCAGTTCTTC CASRPLAVEQFF
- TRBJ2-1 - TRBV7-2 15 TGTGCCAGCAGCTTAGCTAGCGGCGCCTACAATGAGCAGTTCTTC CASSLASGAYNEQFF
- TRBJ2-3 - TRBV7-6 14 TGTGCCAGCAGCTCTCCGACTTCGACAGATACGCAGTATTTT CASSSPTSTDTQYF
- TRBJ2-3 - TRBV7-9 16 TGTGCCAGCAGCTTATCTCGCGACACTCTAACAGATACGCAGTATTTT CASSLSRDTLTDTQYF
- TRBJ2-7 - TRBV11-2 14 TGTGCCAGCAGCTTTGGAGCGGCCTCCTACGAGCAGTACTTC CASSFGAASYEQYF
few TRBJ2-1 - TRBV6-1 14 TGTGCCAGCAGTGAAATGTTGGAGGGAAATCGGCAGTTCTTC CASSEMLEGNRQFF
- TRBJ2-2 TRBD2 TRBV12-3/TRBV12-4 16 TGTGCCAGCAGGGGAGGACTAGCGGGACTCACCGGGGAGCTGTTTTTT CASRGGLAGLTGELFF
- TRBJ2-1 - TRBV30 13 TGTGCCTGGAGCCCGAATGGACTGTATGAGCAGTTCTTC CAWSPNGLYEQFF
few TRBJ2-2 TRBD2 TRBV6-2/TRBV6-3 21 TGTGCCAGCAGTTACTTCCCCGAGTCTAGCGGGAGGGGCCCCCTCACCGGGGAGCTGTTTTTT CASSYFPESSGRGPLTGELFF
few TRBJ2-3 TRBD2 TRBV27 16 TGTGCCAGCAGTTTAGTCACAGCGGGAGGGCCAGATACGCAGTATTTT CASSLVTAGGPDTQYF
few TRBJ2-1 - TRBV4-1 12 TGCGCCAGCAGCCAAGATAGGCATGAGCAGTTCTTC CASSQDRHEQFF
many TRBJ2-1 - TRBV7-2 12 TGTGCCAGCAGCTTACTCGGGGATGAGCAGTTCTTC CASSLLGDEQFF
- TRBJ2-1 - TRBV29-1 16 TGCAGCGTTGAGTATTTTCGGGGAGGAGCATACAATGAGCAGTTCTTC CSVEYFRGGAYNEQFF
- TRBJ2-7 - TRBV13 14 TGTGCCAGCAGCTTATCTCCTTGGCCCGACGAGCAGTACTTC CASSLSPWPDEQYF
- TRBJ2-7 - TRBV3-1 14 TGTGCCAGCAGCCACCCGTCCTACTCCTACGAGCAGTACTTC CASSHPSYSYEQYF
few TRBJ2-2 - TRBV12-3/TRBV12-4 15 TGTGCCAGCAGTTTTCGGAGACACTGGGCTGGGGAGCTGTTTTTT CASSFRRHWAGELFF
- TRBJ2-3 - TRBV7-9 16 TGTGCCAGCATTCATGTGCAGCGGGCCCTCACAGATACGCAGTATTTT CASIHVQRALTDTQYF
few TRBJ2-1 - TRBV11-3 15 TGTGCCAGCAGCGACCGGGACACAACTTACAATGAGCAGTTCTTC CASSDRDTTYNEQFF
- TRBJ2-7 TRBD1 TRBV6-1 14 TGTGCCAGCAGCCCGACAGGGGTCCCGTACGAGCAGTACTTC CASSPTGVPYEQYF
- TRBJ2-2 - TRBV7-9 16 TGTGCCAGCAGCTGGGGGAACGGCGGGAACACCGGGGAGCTGTTTTTT CASSWGNGGNTGELFF
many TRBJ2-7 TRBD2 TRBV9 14 TGTGCCAGCAGCGTAGAAACTAGCGGCTACGAGCAGTACTTC CASSVETSGYEQYF
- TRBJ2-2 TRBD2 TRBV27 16 TGTGCCAGCGCCCTTCTAGCGGGGGAGAACACCGGGGAGCTGTTTTTT CASALLAGENTGELFF
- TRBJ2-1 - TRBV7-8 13 TGTGCCAGCAGCTTAGGAGACTACAATGAGCAGTTCTTC CASSLGDYNEQFF
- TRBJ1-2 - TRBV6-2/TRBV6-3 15 TGTGCCAGCAGTTACTCGAGAGACGGCGTCTATGGCTACACCTTC CASSYSRDGVYGYTF
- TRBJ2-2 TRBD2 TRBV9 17 TGTGCCAGCAGCGCCGGGGGCGGGGGGGCGAACACCGGGGAGCTGTTTTTT CASSAGGGGANTGELFF
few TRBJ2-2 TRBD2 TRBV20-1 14 TGCAGTGCTAGGGGGCGGGAGGGTGCCGGGGAGCTGTTTTTT CSARGREGAGELFF
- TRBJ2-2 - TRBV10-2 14 TGCGCCAGCAGATCCGGGACTTACACCGGGGAGCTGTTTTTT CASRSGTYTGELFF
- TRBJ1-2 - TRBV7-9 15 TGTGCCAGCAGCTCCTGGACAGACCCAAACTATGGCTACACCTTC CASSSWTDPNYGYTF
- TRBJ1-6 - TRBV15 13 TGTGCCACCAGCGCCCCCGGGGTTTCACCCCTCCACTTT CATSAPGVSPLHF
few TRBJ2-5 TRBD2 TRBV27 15 TGTGCCAGCAGTTTACGCGGGAGGGTGTTGGAGACCCAGTACTTC CASSLRGRVLETQYF
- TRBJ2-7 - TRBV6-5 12 TGTGCCTCCTCGGGGTTACCGGGGGAGCAGTACTTC CASSGLPGEQYF
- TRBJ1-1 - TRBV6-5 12 TGTGCCAGCAGTTACGTGGGGAGTGAAGCTTTCTTT CASSYVGSEAFF
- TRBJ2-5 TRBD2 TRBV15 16 TGTGCCACCAGCAGTGGGACGGGGGGAACCGGAGAGACCCAGTACTTC CATSSGTGGTGETQYF
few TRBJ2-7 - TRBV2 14 TGTGCCAGCAATGAGGGGGTTTTGTTGTACGAGCAGTACTTC CASNEGVLLYEQYF
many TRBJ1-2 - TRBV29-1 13 TGCAGCGTTGAAAATCCCAGCAACTATGGCTACACCTTC CSVENPSNYGYTF
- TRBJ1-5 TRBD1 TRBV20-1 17 TGCAGTGCTAGAGGCCCCTCACAGGGGCGGGCGGTTCAGCCCCAGCATTTT CSARGPSQGRAVQPQHF
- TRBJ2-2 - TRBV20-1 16 TGCAGTGCTCCTTTTGTGAGCGGAATGAACACCGGGGAGCTGTTTTTT CSAPFVSGMNTGELFF
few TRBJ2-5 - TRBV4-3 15 TGCGCCAGCAGCCAAGAACAGGGAGGTGGGGAGACCCAGTACTTC CASSQEQGGGETQYF
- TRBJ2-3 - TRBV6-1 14 TGTGCCAGCAGCCTAGGACCAGCGGGAGATACGCAGTATTTT CASSLGPAGDTQYF
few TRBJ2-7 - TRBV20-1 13 TGCAGTGCTAGAGGGGGGATAGTGGGCGAGCAGTACTTC CSARGGIVGEQYF
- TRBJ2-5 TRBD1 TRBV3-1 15 TGTGCCAGCAGCCGAACCGGGACAGGGAGAGAGACCCAGTACTTC CASSRTGTGRETQYF
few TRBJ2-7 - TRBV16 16 TGTGCCAGCAGCCAATCGTTGGGAGGACAATCCCACGAGCAGTACTTC CASSQSLGGQSHEQYF
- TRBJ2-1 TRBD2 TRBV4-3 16 TGCGCCAGCAGCCAAGATAGACTAGCGAATGACAATGAGCAGTTCTTC CASSQDRLANDNEQFF
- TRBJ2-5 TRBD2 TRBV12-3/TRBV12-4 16 TGTGCCAGCAGTTTACTAGCGGGAGTAATCAAAGAGACCCAGTACTTC CASSLLAGVIKETQYF
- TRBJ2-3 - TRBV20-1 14 TGCAGTGCTAGAGATGCCCCTTCCACAGATACGCAGTATTTT CSARDAPSTDTQYF
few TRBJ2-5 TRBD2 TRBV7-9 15 TGTGCCAGCAGCGGCGGGGGGCCAGTATTAGAGACCCAGTACTTC CASSGGGPVLETQYF
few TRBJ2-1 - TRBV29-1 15 TGCAGCGTTGAAGGGTCCGCGTGGGGGAGGAATGAGCAGTTCTTC CSVEGSAWGRNEQFF
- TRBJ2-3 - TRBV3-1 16 TGTGCCAGCAGCCAAGAGGGAGCCAGTTTCACAGATACGCAGTATTTT CASSQEGASFTDTQYF
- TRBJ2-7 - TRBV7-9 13 TGTGCCAGCAGCCCACCGGACCACCCCGAGCAGTACTTC CASSPPDHPEQYF
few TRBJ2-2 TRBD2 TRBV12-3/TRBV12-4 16 TGTGCCAGCTTCGGACTAGCGGGATTACCCACCGGGGAGCTGTTTTTT CASFGLAGLPTGELFF